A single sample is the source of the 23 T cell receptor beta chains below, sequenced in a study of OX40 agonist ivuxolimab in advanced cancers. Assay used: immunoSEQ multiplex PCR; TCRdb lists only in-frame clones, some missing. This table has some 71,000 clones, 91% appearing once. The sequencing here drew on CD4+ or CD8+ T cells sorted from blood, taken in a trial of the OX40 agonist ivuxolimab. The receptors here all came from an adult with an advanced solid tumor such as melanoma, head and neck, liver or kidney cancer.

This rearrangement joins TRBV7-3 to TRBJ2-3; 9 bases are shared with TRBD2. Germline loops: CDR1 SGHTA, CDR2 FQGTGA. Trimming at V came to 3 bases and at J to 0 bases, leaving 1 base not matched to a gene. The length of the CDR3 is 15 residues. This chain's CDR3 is CASSFSGSSTDTQYF. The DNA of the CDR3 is TGTGCCAGCAGCTTTAGCGGGAGCAGCACAGATACGCAGTATTTT.

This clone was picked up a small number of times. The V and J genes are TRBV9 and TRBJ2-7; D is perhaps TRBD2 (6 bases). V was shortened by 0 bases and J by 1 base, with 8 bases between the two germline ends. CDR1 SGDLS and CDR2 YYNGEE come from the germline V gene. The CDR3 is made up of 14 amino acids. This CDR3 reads CASSVGRDSYEQYF. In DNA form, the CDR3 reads TGTGCCAGCAGCGTAGGGCGGGATTCCTACGAGCAGTACTTC. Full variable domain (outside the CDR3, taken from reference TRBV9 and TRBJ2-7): DSGVTQTPKHLITATGQRVTLRCSPRSGDLSVYWYQQSLDQGLQFLIQYYNGEERAKGNILERFSAQQFPDLHSELNLSSLELGDSALYFCASSVGRDSYEQYFGPGTRLTVT.

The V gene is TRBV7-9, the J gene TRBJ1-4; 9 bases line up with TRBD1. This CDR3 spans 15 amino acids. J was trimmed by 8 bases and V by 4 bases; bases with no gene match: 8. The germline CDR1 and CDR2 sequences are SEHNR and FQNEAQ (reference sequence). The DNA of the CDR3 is TGTGCCAGCAGCTCTGTCGGACAGGGGCGGGAAAAACTGTTTTTT. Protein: CASSSVGQGREKLFF.

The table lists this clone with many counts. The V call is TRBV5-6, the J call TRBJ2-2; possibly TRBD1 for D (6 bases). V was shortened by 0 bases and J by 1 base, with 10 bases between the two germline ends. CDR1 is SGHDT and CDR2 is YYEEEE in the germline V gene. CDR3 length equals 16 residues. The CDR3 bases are TGTGCCAGCAGCTTGGTACAGGGCCTGAACACCGGGGAGCTGTTTTTT. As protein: CASSLVQGLNTGELFF. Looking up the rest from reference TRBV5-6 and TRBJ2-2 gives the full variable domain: DAGVTQSPTHLIKTRGQQVTLRCSPKSGHDTVSWYQQALGQGPQFIFQYYEEEERQRGNFPDRFSGHQFPNYSSELNVNALLLGDSALYLCASSLVQGLNTGELFFGEGSRLTVL.

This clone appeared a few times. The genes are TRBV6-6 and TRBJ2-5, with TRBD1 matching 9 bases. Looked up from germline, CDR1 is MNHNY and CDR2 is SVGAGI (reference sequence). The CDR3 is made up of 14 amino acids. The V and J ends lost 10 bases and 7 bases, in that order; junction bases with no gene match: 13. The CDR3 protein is CATRNRQGEGTQYF. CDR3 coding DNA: TGTGCCACCAGAAACAGACAGGGGGAAGGGACCCAGTACTTC.

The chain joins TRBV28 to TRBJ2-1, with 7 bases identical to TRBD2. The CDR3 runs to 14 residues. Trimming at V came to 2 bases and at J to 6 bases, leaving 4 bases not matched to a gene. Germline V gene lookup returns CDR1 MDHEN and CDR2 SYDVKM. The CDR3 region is CASSLRLAFNEQFF. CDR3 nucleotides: TGTGCCAGCAGTTTACGACTAGCATTCAATGAGCAGTTCTTC.

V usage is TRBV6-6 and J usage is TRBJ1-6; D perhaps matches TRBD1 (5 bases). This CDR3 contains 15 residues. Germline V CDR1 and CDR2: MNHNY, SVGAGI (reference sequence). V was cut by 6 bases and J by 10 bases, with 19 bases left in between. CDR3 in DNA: TGTGCCAGCAGCCCCTCGCCGGGACTACTATCACCCCTCCACTTT. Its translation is CASSPSPGLLSPLHF.

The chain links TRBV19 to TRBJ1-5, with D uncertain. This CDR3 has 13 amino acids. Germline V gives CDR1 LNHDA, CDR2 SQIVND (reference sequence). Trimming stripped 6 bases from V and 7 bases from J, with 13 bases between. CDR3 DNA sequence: TGTGCCAGTAGACCATACAGCGGGCAGCCCCAGCATTTT. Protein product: CASRPYSGQPQHF.

CDR3 bases: TGTGCCAGCAGGGGAGGTAATGAGCAGTTCTTC. Translating gives CASRGGNEQFF. The V call is TRBV6-5, the J call TRBJ2-1, with D perhaps TRBD2 (6 bases). CDR1 is MNHEY and CDR2 is SVGAGI in the germline V gene. V was cut by 6 bases and J by 7 bases, with 7 bases left in between. CDR3 length: 11 residues.

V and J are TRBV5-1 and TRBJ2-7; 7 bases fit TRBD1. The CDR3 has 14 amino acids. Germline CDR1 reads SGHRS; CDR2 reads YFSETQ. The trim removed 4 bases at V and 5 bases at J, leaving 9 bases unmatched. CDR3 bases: TGCGCCAGCAGCCAAGGACAGGTAACTCACGAGCAGTACTTC. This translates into CASSQGQVTHEQYF.

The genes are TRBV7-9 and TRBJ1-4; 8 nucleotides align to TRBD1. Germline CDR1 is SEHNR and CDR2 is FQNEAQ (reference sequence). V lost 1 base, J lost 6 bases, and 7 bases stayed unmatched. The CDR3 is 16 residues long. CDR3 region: CASSLGQGAEDEKLFF. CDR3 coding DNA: TGTGCCAGCAGCTTAGGGCAGGGGGCCGAGGATGAAAAACTGTTTTTT.

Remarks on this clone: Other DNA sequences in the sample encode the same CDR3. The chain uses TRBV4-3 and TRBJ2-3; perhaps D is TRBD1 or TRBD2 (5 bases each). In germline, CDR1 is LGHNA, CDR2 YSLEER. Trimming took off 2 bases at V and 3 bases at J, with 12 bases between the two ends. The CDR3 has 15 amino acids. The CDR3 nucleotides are TGCGCCAGCAGCCAACTTAGTGGGGGTACAGATACGCAGTATTTT. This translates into CASSQLSGGTDTQYF.

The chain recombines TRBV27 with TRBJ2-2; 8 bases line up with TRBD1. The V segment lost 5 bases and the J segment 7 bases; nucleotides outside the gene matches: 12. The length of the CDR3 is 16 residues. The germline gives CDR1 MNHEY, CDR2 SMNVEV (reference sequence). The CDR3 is CASSHRPRTGRGELFF. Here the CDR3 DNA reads TGTGCCAGCAGTCACCGGCCCCGGACAGGGCGCGGGGAGCTGTTTTTT.

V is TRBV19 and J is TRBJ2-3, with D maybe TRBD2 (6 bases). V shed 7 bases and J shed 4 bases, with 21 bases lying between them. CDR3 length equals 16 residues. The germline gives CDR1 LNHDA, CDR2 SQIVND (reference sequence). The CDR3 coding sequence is TGTGCCAGTAATGATTCACCGGTGCTAGCGTCAGATACGCAGTATTTT. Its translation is CASNDSPVLASDTQYF.

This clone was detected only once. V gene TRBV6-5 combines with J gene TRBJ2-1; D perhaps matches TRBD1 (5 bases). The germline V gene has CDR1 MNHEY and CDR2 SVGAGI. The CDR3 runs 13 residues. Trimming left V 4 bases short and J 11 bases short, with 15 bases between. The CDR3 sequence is CASSFRGGRQQFF. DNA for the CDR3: TGTGCCAGCAGTTTTAGGGGTGGGCGTCAGCAGTTCTTC.

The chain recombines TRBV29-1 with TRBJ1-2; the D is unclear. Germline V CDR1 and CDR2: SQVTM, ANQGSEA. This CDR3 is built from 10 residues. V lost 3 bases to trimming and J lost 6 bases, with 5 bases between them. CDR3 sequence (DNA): TGCAGCGTTGAGAACAATGGCTACACCTTC. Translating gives CSVENNGYTF.

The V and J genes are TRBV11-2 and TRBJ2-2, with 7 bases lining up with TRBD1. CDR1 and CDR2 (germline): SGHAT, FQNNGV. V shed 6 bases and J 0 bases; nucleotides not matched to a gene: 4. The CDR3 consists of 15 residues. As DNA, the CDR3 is TGTGCCAGCAGGGCCGGGACAGCGAACACCGGGGAGCTGTTTTTT. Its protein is CASRAGTANTGELFF.

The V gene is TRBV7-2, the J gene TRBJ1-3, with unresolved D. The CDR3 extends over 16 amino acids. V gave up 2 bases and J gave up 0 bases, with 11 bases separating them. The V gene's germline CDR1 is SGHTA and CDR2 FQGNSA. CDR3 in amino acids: CASSLLLGDSGNTIYF. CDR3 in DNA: TGTGCCAGCAGCTTACTTTTGGGAGACTCTGGAAACACCATATATTTT.

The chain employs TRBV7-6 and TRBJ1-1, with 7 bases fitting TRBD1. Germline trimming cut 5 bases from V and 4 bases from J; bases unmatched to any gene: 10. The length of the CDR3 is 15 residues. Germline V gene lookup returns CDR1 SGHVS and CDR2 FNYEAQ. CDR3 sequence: CASSPSLQGVTEAFF. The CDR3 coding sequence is TGTGCCAGCAGCCCGTCCCTCCAGGGGGTCACTGAAGCTTTCTTT.

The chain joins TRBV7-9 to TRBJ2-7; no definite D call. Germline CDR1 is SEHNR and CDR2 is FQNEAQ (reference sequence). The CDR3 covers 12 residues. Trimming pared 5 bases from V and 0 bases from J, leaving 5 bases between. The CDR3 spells CASSPGSYEQYF. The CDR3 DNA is TGTGCCAGCAGCCCCGGCTCCTACGAGCAGTACTTC.

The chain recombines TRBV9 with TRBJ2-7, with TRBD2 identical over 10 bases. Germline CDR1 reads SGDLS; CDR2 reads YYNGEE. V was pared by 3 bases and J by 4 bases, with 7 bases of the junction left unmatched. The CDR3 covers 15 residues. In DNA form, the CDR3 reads TGTGCCAGCAGCGGAGGACTAGCGGTTATGTACGAGCAGTACTTC. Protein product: CASSGGLAVMYEQYF.

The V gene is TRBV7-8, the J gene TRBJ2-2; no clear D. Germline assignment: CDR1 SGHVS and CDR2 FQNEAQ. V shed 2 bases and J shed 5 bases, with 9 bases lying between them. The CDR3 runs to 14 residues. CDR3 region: CASSLKVGTGELFF. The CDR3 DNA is TGTGCCAGCAGCTTAAAAGTGGGGACCGGGGAGCTGTTTTTT.

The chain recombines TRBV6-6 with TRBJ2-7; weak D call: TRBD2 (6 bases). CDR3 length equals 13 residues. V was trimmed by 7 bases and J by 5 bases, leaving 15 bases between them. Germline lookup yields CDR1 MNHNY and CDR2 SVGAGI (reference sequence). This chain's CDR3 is CASTSPTSHEQYF. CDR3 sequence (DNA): TGTGCCAGCACCTCCCCCACTAGCCACGAGCAGTACTTC.